This T cell receptor beta chain stems from a study of PD-L1 blockade in urothelial cancer. In the study overall: Of approximately 29 patients, around 25 were males with bladder-origin urothelial cancer. Previous chemotherapy exposure amounted to 0 to 3 regimens for patients. It was at 3 weeks (second dose) and 6 weeks after treatment start that blood was analyzed.

This table comes from immunoSEQ multiplex PCR, and its TCRdb copy is limited to in-frame clones, with some not included. The profile shows approximately 90,000 clones, roughly 84% of them singletons. Time point of the sample: pretreatment peripheral blood. The CDR3 length is 15 residues. The V end was cut by 3 bases, the J end by 6 bases, with 18 bases between. Per the germline V gene, CDR1 is SGHTS and CDR2 is YDEGEE. The chain is built from TRBV5-8 and TRBJ1-1; D is perhaps TRBD1 (5 bases). The clonotype was recovered from a man in his sixties with urothelial cancer. The input for sequencing was PBMCs, taken around atezolizumab (anti-PD-L1) treatment. The CDR3 spells CASSSWGGAYPEAFF. Here the CDR3 DNA reads TGTGCCAGCAGCTCCTGGGGCGGGGCCTACCCTGAAGCTTTCTTT.